This T cell receptor beta chain stems from a study of OX40 agonist ivuxolimab in advanced cancers. Study-wide context: The dose of intravenous ivuxolimab that patients received every 2 weeks ranged from 0.01 to 10 mg/kg.

Note on this clone: At one of its ends the junction is not consistent with the germline gene, which may arise from a read error.

The method was immunoSEQ multiplex PCR; TCRdb's version includes in-frame clones alone and lacks a portion of them. This sample carries 80,000 to 95,000 clones, approximately 86% of them seen once, and the ten largest clones take roughly 2%. CDR3 length: 13 residues. The germline V gene has CDR1 SGHAT and CDR2 FQNNGV. This chain connects TRBV11-2 to TRBJ2-7; D is ambiguous. The receptor was isolated from an adult with an advanced solid tumor such as melanoma, head and neck, liver or kidney cancer. Sample: CD4+ or CD8+ T cells sorted from blood, taken in a trial of the OX40 agonist ivuxolimab. The CDR3 DNA reads as TGTGCCAGCAGCTTTTCGTTTGGGCAGCTTCCCGACTTC. Translated, it gives CASSFSFGQLPDF.